The clone carrying this T cell receptor beta chain has at least ten counts. The length of the CDR3 is 15 residues. Trimming stripped 3 bases from V and 2 bases from J, with 12 bases between. This entry is derived from a study of CD8 T cells in ankylosing spondylitis. With molecular barcodes, quantitative 5'-RACE was used to make the TCR beta libraries. One entry per CDR3 protein, called by TCRdb with MiXCR from the 5' RACE reads. This sample has around 250,000 distinct CDR3 sequences, with around 10% found just once. The specimen sequenced was blood, either unsorted or a sorted T cell fraction (not recorded which). The chain uses TRBV12-3 or TRBV12-4 and TRBJ2-3; D is perhaps TRBD2 (7 bases). The sequence was collected from a male donor with ankylosing spondylitis or in good health (not recorded which). The CDR3 DNA sequence: TGTGCCAGCAGTTTTAGGGGGGGGGCCACAGATACGCAGTATTTT. It yields the protein CASSFRGGATDTQYF.